This T cell receptor beta chain was retrieved from a study of T cell repertoires in cytomegalovirus infection. The CDR3 runs to 14 residues. Deletions cut 3 bases from V and 4 bases from J, with 10 bases between. The germline V gene encodes CDR1 MNHEY and CDR2 SMNVEV (reference sequence). MiXCR, applied by TCRdb to the reads, yields one record per CDR3 protein. Of approximately 300,000 distinct CDR3 sequences listed, 25% to 35% are singletons. This clonotype was seen just once. The antigen is undetermined. J is TRBJ2-1 and V is TRBV27; tentatively, D is TRBD2 (5 bases). The TCR sequence derives from a human donor in good health (CMV status not recorded). Some clones in this sample may be carry-over from other donors' samples. The sample was cultured PBMCs, taken from culture after CMV antigen stimulation. This CDR3 is CASSLGSVYNEQFF. The CDR3 nucleotides are TGTGCCAGCAGTTTGGGTAGCGTTTACAATGAGCAGTTCTTC.